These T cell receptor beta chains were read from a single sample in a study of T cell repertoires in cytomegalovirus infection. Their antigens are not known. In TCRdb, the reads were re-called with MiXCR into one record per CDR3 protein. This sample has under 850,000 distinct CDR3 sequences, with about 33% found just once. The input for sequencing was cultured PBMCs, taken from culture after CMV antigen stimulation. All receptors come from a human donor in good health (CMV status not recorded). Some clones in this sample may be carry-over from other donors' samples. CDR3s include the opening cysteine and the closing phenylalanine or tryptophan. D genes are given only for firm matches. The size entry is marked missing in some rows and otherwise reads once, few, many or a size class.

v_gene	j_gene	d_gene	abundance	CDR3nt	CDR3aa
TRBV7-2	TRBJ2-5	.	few	TGTGCCAGCGAAATGGGAAAGACCCAGTACTTC	CASEMGKTQYF
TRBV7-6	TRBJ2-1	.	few	TGTGCCAGCAGCTTACCGCCCGCTAGTCCCTACAATGAGCAGTTCTTC	CASSLPPASPYNEQFF
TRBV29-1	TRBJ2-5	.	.	TGCAGCGTTGATGGTGGTCGAGAGACCCAGTACTTC	CSVDGGRETQYF
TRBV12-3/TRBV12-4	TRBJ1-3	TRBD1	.	TGTGCCAGCAAGGGGGCGTATGGAAACACCATATATTTT	CASKGAYGNTIYF
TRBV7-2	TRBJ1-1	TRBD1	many	TGTGCCAGCAGCCCGAGGGGGCAAGGCACTGAAGCTTTCTTT	CASSPRGQGTEAFF
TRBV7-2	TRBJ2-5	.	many	TGTGCCAGCAGCACAGATCCGTTCCAAGAGACCCAGTACTTC	CASSTDPFQETQYF
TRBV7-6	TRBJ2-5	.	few	TGTGCCAGCAGCCGACCCGGTGGGACCCAGTACTTC	CASSRPGGTQYF
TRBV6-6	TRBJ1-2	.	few	TGTGCCAGCAGCACTATGAGAGGGGCCGGCTACACCTTC	CASSTMRGAGYTF
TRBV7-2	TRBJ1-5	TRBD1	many	TGTGCCAGCAGCTCAGGGGGCGCGGGCAATCAGCCCCAGCATTTT	CASSSGGAGNQPQHF
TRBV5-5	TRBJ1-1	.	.	TGTGCCAGCAGCTTGTATTCCCACGACACTGAAGCTTTCTTT	CASSLYSHDTEAFF
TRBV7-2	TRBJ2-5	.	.	TGTGCCAGCAGCCCTAGGGGCAGGGGACACAAGGGGTACTTC	CASSPRGRGHKGYF
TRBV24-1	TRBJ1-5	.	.	TGTGCCACCAGTGCTCGCCGTGCTGGAGGGGAGGATCAGCCCCAGCATTTT	CATSARRAGGEDQPQHF
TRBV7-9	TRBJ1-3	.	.	TGTGCCAGCAGCTACAGAAACTCTGGAAACACCATATATTTT	CASSYRNSGNTIYF
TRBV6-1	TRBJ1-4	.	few	TGTGCCACCAGGAGGGTGGGGGAAAAACTGTTTTTT	CATRRVGEKLFF
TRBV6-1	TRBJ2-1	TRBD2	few	TGTGCCAGCACCCTAGAGGGACTAGCGTGGAATGAGCAGTTCTTC	CASTLEGLAWNEQFF
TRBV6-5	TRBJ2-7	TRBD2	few	TGTGCCAGCAGTCGCCCCGGGGGGGCGGATGGGCAGTACTTC	CASSRPGGADGQYF
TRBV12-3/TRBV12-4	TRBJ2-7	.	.	TGTGCCAGCAGTTCCTACAGAAGACACGAGCAGTACTTC	CASSSYRRHEQYF
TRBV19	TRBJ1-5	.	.	TGTGCCAGTAGGGAAGGGGGTTGGAACAATCAGCCCCAGCATTTT	CASREGGWNNQPQHF
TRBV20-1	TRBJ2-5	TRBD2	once	TGCAGTGCTAATGGTTGGGCGGGGGAAGAGACCCAGTACTTC	CSANGWAGEETQYF
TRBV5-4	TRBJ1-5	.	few	TGTGCCAGCAGCTTGGATGGACAGCGCAATCAGCCCCAGCATTTT	CASSLDGQRNQPQHF
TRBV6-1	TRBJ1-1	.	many	TGTGCCAGCAGGGAGGCAAGGAAGAACACTGAAGCTTTCTTT	CASREARKNTEAFF
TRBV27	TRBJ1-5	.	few	TGTGCCAGCAGTTTCCGGGACCCTCGCAATCAGCCCCAGCATTTT	CASSFRDPRNQPQHF